Listed below are T cell receptor beta chains from one sample, sequenced in a study of T cell repertoires in cytomegalovirus infection. MiXCR was run by TCRdb on the reads, yielding one entry per CDR3 protein. The sample holds around 530,000 distinct CDR3 sequences, about a quarter seen once. Material: PBMCs. Source of these receptors: a human donor in good health (CMV status not recorded). Some clones in this sample may be carry-over from other donors' samples. The CDR3 runs from the conserved cysteine through the conserved F or W. The D gene is left open where the match is weak. The size field is filled for only some rows; it gives once, few, many or a size class.

>TRBJ1-2|17|-|TRBV11-2|-
CASSEIRSRTGRHGYTF
TGTGCCAGCAGCGAAATTCGGAGTCGGACGGGACGGCATGGCTACACCTTC
>TRBJ1-4|14|-|TRBV6-8|-
CASSYGGVGEKLFF
TGTGCCAGCAGTTACGGCGGGGTAGGGGAAAAACTGTTTTTT
>TRBJ2-5|13|many|TRBV7-2|-
CASSYQGRGTQYF
TGTGCCAGCAGCTACCAGGGGAGGGGGACCCAGTACTTC
>TRBJ2-3|14|many|TRBV7-2|-
CASSRDRNGDTQYF
TGTGCCAGCAGCCGGGACCGCAACGGAGATACGCAGTATTTT
>TRBJ1-5|13|-|TRBV12-3/TRBV12-4|-
CASTTSGNQPQHF
TGTGCCAGCACCACATCCGGCAATCAGCCCCAGCATTTT
>TRBJ2-7|14|-|TRBV6-2/TRBV6-3|TRBD1
CASSSSTGGYEQYF
TGTGCCAGCAGTTCCTCGACAGGGGGCTACGAGCAGTACTTC
>TRBJ2-1|12|many|TRBV7-2|-
CASSVLGNEQFF
TGTGCCAGCAGCGTATTAGGCAATGAGCAGTTCTTC
>TRBJ2-3|18|-|TRBV27|TRBD2
CASSRKGREREHPDTQYF
TGTGCCAGCAGCCGAAAAGGTCGTGAGCGGGAGCACCCAGATACGCAGTATTTT
>TRBJ1-1|14|few|TRBV6-2/TRBV6-3|-
CASSPIGPNTEAFF
TGTGCCAGCAGCCCCATCGGCCCGAACACTGAAGCTTTCTTT
>TRBJ1-1|11|-|TRBV5-4|TRBD1
CATADRVEAFF
TGTGCCACCGCCGACAGGGTTGAAGCTTTCTTT
>TRBJ2-7|15|-|TRBV28|-
CASISGGGTGYEQYF
TGTGCCAGCATCTCGGGGGGCGGGACAGGCTACGAGCAGTACTTC
>TRBJ2-3|18|many|TRBV7-3|TRBD2
CASSLTRTSGTSTDTQYF
TGTGCCAGCAGCTTAACCCGAACTAGCGGAACGAGCACAGATACGCAGTATTTT
>TRBJ1-5|12|-|TRBV19|-
CASTGLGEPQHF
TGTGCCAGTACCGGCCTGGGGGAGCCCCAGCATTTT
>TRBJ1-1|12|-|TRBV20-1|-
CSAGVPNTEAFF
TGCAGTGCAGGGGTTCCGAACACTGAAGCTTTCTTT
>TRBJ1-1|15|-|TRBV4-3|TRBD1
CASSQLLGGQAEAFF
TGCGCCAGCAGCCAACTACTAGGGGGCCAGGCTGAAGCTTTCTTT
>TRBJ1-1|15|many|TRBV7-2|-
CASIGFTGLETEAFF
TGTGCCAGCATCGGGTTCACAGGGCTGGAGACTGAAGCTTTCTTT
>TRBJ2-5|12|-|TRBV6-2/TRBV6-3|-
CASRGPPETQYF
TGTGCCAGCAGAGGGCCGCCAGAGACCCAGTACTTC
>TRBJ1-2|17|-|TRBV28|TRBD1
CASSSSGTGGLLYGYTF
TGTGCCAGCAGTTCCTCCGGGACAGGGGGCCTCCTCTATGGCTACACCTTC
>TRBJ1-5|13|few|TRBV4-2|-
CASSQQQGQPQHF
TGTGCCAGCAGCCAACAACAGGGTCAGCCCCAGCATTTT
>TRBJ1-1|13|-|TRBV5-1|-
CASSKPSDPEAFF
TGCGCCAGCAGCAAACCGTCGGACCCTGAAGCTTTCTTT
>TRBJ1-4|17|-|TRBV27|TRBD1
CASSKFPPGQGYEKLFF
TGTGCCAGCAGTAAATTCCCACCGGGACAGGGATACGAAAAACTGTTTTTT
>TRBJ2-1|16|many|TRBV7-2|TRBD2
CASSRMGLAGGNEQFF
TGTGCCAGCAGCAGGATGGGACTAGCGGGAGGCAATGAGCAGTTCTTC
>TRBJ2-1|14|few|TRBV19|TRBD2
CASSQTSAYNEQFF
TGTGCCAGTAGCCAGACTAGCGCCTACAATGAGCAGTTCTTC
>TRBJ1-3|13|-|TRBV12-3/TRBV12-4|-
CASDKNSGNTIYF
TGTGCCAGTGACAAGAACTCTGGAAACACCATATATTTT
>TRBJ1-3|15|-|TRBV7-8|-
CASTLTEFSGNTIYF
TGTGCCAGCACGCTCACCGAGTTCTCTGGAAACACCATATATTTT
>TRBJ2-7|13|-|TRBV6-5|-
CASSPRSIYEQYF
TGTGCCAGCAGCCCTAGGTCCATCTACGAGCAGTACTTC
>TRBJ2-7|15|few|TRBV4-3|TRBD1
CASSQGTGKTYEQYF
TGCGCCAGCAGCCAAGGGACAGGAAAGACCTACGAGCAGTACTTC
>TRBJ2-1|16|few|TRBV19|TRBD2
CASTDPGTSGTGEQFF
TGTGCCAGTACCGATCCCGGGACTAGCGGGACGGGAGAGCAGTTCTTC
>TRBJ1-1|9|-|TRBV6-1|-
CASNTEAFF
TGTGCCAGCAATACTGAAGCTTTCTTT
>TRBJ2-7|13|-|TRBV5-1|-
CASSREVSYEQYF
TGCGCCAGCAGCCGAGAGGTCTCCTACGAGCAGTACTTC
>TRBJ2-3|16|few|TRBV28|TRBD2
CASSLYGGSDTDTQYF
TGTGCCAGCAGTTTATACGGCGGGAGTGATACAGATACGCAGTATTTT
>TRBJ1-4|14|-|TRBV28|-
CASSLPQGNEKLFF
TGTGCCAGCAGTTTACCCCAGGGAAATGAAAAACTGTTTTTT
>TRBJ2-5|16|few|TRBV7-9|TRBD1
CASSLPLGQAQETQYF
TGTGCCAGCAGCTTACCCCTGGGACAGGCCCAAGAGACCCAGTACTTC
>TRBJ2-4|17|few|TRBV20-1|TRBD2
CSARLGGSHLAKNIQYF
TGCAGTGCTAGACTGGGCGGGAGTCATCTAGCCAAAAACATTCAGTACTTC
>TRBJ2-1|14|few|TRBV20-1|-
CSARDGRGSDEQFF
TGCAGTGCTAGAGATGGAAGGGGGAGCGATGAGCAGTTCTTC
>TRBJ2-2|16|many|TRBV7-2|TRBD1
CASSTGPGTGSGELFF
TGTGCCAGCAGCACTGGTCCCGGGACAGGGTCCGGGGAGCTGTTTTTT
>TRBJ1-6|16|few|TRBV19|-
CASSMGESLANSPLHF
TGTGCCAGTAGTATGGGGGAGTCTCTTGCGAATTCACCCCTCCACTTT
>TRBJ2-3|17|-|TRBV4-1|TRBD1
CASSQLGGTGPTDTQYF
TGCGCCAGCAGCCAATTGGGCGGGACAGGCCCGACAGATACGCAGTATTTT
>TRBJ2-1|19|-|TRBV6-2/TRBV6-3|TRBD2
CASSPLKLAGGPSYNEQFF
TGTGCCAGCAGTCCCCTAAAATTAGCGGGAGGGCCCTCATACAATGAGCAGTTCTTC
>TRBJ1-5|13|-|TRBV6-2/TRBV6-3|-
CASNQGFYQPQHF
TGTGCCAGCAATCAGGGTTTCTATCAGCCCCAGCATTTT
>TRBJ2-7|17|few|TRBV9|TRBD2
CASSVSFAGGGSYEQYF
TGTGCCAGCAGCGTGTCCTTTGCGGGGGGCGGTTCCTACGAGCAGTACTTC